This T cell receptor beta chain appears in the sequencing data of a study of PD-L1 blockade in urothelial cancer (dated by TCRdb to about 2017). About the investigation overall: All patients started therapy in the mid-2010s and received atezolizumab 1,200 mg intravenously every 3 weeks. About 85% of the 29 patients were males with bladder-origin urothelial cancer, and 18 of 29 reported a prior smoking history. Patients had an ECOG performance status of 0 or 1 and had received between 0 and 3 prior chemotherapy regimens. Blood samples were analyzed at 3 weeks after treatment start (second dose) and at 6 weeks after treatment start. Blood samples gave median yields of 141,255 T cells and 82,636 unique TCRs, along with a median clonality of around 0.08. The study, an exploratory multi-omic analysis, examined somatic, immune and clinical correlates of response to PD-L1 blockade with atezolizumab in urothelial cancer. TCR sequencing covered pretreatment tumor samples and matched, serially collected peripheral blood taken before and after atezolizumab treatment. Durable clinical benefit was defined as progression-free survival longer than 6 months, and TCR features were also tested against progression-free and overall survival. Whole exome sequencing and RNA sequencing of pretreatment tumors were performed alongside TCR sequencing in the same patients. Nine patients reached durable clinical benefit, while some 19 patients did not. Some 30 patients had pretreatment blood TCR-seq, approximately 24 had at least one posttreatment blood collection, and approximately 24 had tumor TCR-seq. Findings and caveats that apply to the study as a whole: Patients with durable benefit showed greater expansion of tumor-associated TCR clones in peripheral blood 3 weeks after starting treatment (n = 22, p = 0.022). Improved progression-free and overall survival was associated with having pretreatment peripheral blood TCR clonality below the median. Because of the small sample size (n ≈ 27) and the many exploratory analyses performed, the results are intended to be regarded as hypothesis-generating.

Sample time point, as interpreted from the label and publication: peripheral blood 6 weeks after treatment start. A cohort of roughly 30 patients with locally advanced or metastatic urothelial carcinoma, treated at Memorial Sloan Kettering on a trial protocol, was included. Peripheral blood mononuclear cells were collected from each patient pretreatment and during treatment, giving between 1 and 8 total time points per patient. The Qiagen DNeasy Blood extraction kit was used to purify genomic DNA from total PBMCs and from tumor samples. PBMCs were collected pretreatment and during treatment, and were isolated and stored as previously described. The CDR3 holds 13 amino acids from the cysteine to the phenylalanine. The DNA shown is the 39-base CDR3, in frame from base 1. A distance of 10 bases separates the germline ends of V and J, which lose 3 bases and 7 bases respectively. The germline V gene specifies ENHRY as CDR1 and SYGVKD as CDR2.

Comments on this clone: The clone's antigen remains unknown. No base quality information exists; no much larger clone differs at one position.

Each PCR received spiked-in synthetic TCR analog templates so that absolute template abundance could be estimated from read counts. The immunoSEQ assay used bias-controlled V and J gene primers to amplify TCRbeta CDR3 regions from genomic DNA. Sequencing of rearranged TCRbeta segments was performed at approximately 20X coverage. The authors processed their data as follows. Sequencing errors were corrected by clustering and CDR3s were annotated against IMGT to assign V, D and J genes. Out-of-frame and stop-codon sequences were excluded, and only productive TCRbeta rearrangements were used in downstream analyses. To compute clonality, Shannon entropy was normalized by the log of the number of unique productive sequences and then subtracted from one. Fisher's exact test with Benjamini-Hochberg correction, using a cutoff of adjusted p below 0.01, was how clones that differed between time points or between blood and tumor were identified. TCRdb re-hosts the immuneACCESS table, in-frame sequences only. Its copies lack some clones; in the studies checked, an unresolved V gene accounts for under half of them, and the cause for the rest is not known. V and J calls and clone size are those listed in that table; D and trimming were worked out from the DNA. The sample table contains approximately 110,000 clones; only one count was recorded for less than 95% of them. In total, the top ten clones hold around 4% of the sample.

The material sequenced was PBMCs, taken around atezolizumab (anti-PD-L1) treatment. The sequence derives from a man aged 55 to 70 with urothelial cancer. The sequence links TRBV10-3 to TRBJ1-5, with the D gene uncertain. The DNA sequence follows: TGTGCCATCAGTGATCGGGCGGGACAGCCCCAGCATTTT. Its translation is CAISDRAGQPQHF.